These 17 T cell receptor beta chains were all obtained from the same sample, sequenced in a study of CXCR3-negative and CXCR3-positive naive CD8 T cells. These TCRs' antigens remain unknown. UMI-labeled TRB cDNA libraries were prepared by 5' RACE. Reanalyzing the 5' RACE reads, TCRdb keeps one entry per CDR3 protein, without DNA. The specimen's table records 150,000 to 180,000 distinct CDR3 sequences. Study-level points and caveats: Naive cells with CXCR3 showed TRB CDR3s that were more hydrophobic than those in CXCR3-negative naive cells.

The sequenced sample was naive CXCR3+ CD8+ T cells from blood. The subset is: CD45RO-CCR7+CD27+CD95- naive CD8+ T cells expressing CXCR3 (TNR3+). The source of these receptors is a human donor in good health. Some clones in this sample may be carry-over from other donors' samples.

The rearrangement joins TRBV10-3 to TRBJ2-1. CDR1 ENHRY and CDR2 SYGVKD come from the germline V gene. CDR3 length: 16 residues. The chain's CDR3 is CAISESTGDSYNEQFF.

This chain joins TRBV2 and TRBJ2-1; TCRdb proposes TRBD2, but this gene call is untestable without DNA. This CDR3 contains 14 residues. Germline V gene data show CDR1 as SNHLY and CDR2 as FYNNEI. The CDR3 spells CASSRLGVANEQFF.

The chain links TRBV10-3 to TRBJ1-1; TCRdb calls TRBD1, which cannot be checked without DNA. CDR1 is ENHRY, CDR2 SYGVKD, per germline. CDR3 length: 15 amino acids. CDR3 amino acids: CAIRLEGQMNTEAFF.

The chain has TRBV29-1 and TRBJ1-3. This CDR3 is 13 amino acids long. Germline V gene sequence: CDR1 SQVTM, CDR2 ANQGSEA. CDR3 amino acids: CSVRSRSGNTIYF. Drawing the rest from reference TRBV29-1 and TRBJ1-3, the complete variable domain is SAVISQKPSRDICQRGTSLTIQCQVDSQVTMMFWYRQQPGQSLTLIATANQGSEATYESGFVIDKFPISRPNLTFSTLTVSNMSPEDSSIYLCSVRSRSGNTIYFGEGSWLTVV.

The chain recombines TRBV9 with TRBJ2-3; TCRdb reports TRBD1, a call that lacks DNA to check it against. There are 13 residues in the CDR3. From germline, CDR1 is SGDLS and CDR2 YYNGEE. The CDR3 loop is CASSVGGEDTQYF.

The chain carries TRBV29-1 and TRBJ1-1. Germline values: CDR1 SQVTM, CDR2 ANQGSEA. This CDR3 is 12 amino acids long. CDR3 residues: CSAEGQVTEAFF.

The chain joins TRBV5-1 to TRBJ2-1; without DNA, the TCRdb call of TRBD1 cannot be checked. Germline CDR1 and CDR2: SGHRS and YFSETQ. The CDR3 sequence is 15 residues long. CDR3 sequence reads: CASSFRQGAYNEQFF.

The chain combines TRBV29-1 with TRBJ2-3; TCRdb selects TRBD2, and the lack of DNA leaves this call unchecked. The CDR3 has 14 residues. Germline lookup yields CDR1 SQVTM and CDR2 ANQGSEA. CDR3 region: CSVVGLAGTDTQYF.

V and J are TRBV7-9 and TRBJ2-3; there is no DNA to check the TCRdb D call of TRBD1. Germline V gene data show CDR1 as SEHNR and CDR2 as FQNEAQ (reference sequence). There are 15 residues in the CDR3. CDR3 protein: CASSLTGQITDTQYF. Drawing the rest from reference TRBV7-9 and TRBJ2-3, the complete variable domain is DTGVSQNPRHKITKRGQNVTFRCDPISEHNRLYWYRQTLGQGPEFLTYFQNEAQLEKSRLLSDRFSAERPKGSFSTLEIQRTEQGDSAMYLCASSLTGQITDTQYFGPGTRLTVL.

The chain's CDR3 is CASSQSYRQAGYEQYF. The rearrangement joins TRBV3-1 to TRBJ2-7. Germline loops: CDR1 LGHDT, CDR2 YNNKEL (reference sequence). The CDR3 runs 16 residues.

The chain uses TRBV3-1 and TRBJ1-5. Germline values: CDR1 LGHDT, CDR2 YNNKEL (reference sequence). This CDR3 spans 14 amino acids. The CDR3: CASSLTGFNQPQHF. The full variable domain, completed using reference TRBV3-1 and TRBJ1-5, is DTAVSQTPKYLVTQMGNDKSIKCEQNLGHDTMYWYKQDSKKFLKIMFSYNNKELIINETVPNRFSPKSPDKAHLNLHINSLELGDSAVYFCASSLTGFNQPQHFGDGTRLSIL.

This chain links TRBV29-1 with TRBJ2-2; there is no DNA to check the TCRdb D call of TRBD1. The germline CDR1 and CDR2 sequences are SQVTM and ANQGSEA. The CDR3 length is 15 residues. CDR3: CSVLGQGGITGELFF.

The V gene is TRBV7-2, the J gene TRBJ1-1. CDR1 is SGHTA, CDR2 FQGNSA, per germline. The CDR3 consists of 11 residues. The CDR3 here is CACKVGTEAFF.

The CDR3 is CSAIFRQGMNTEAFF. The genes are TRBV20-1 and TRBJ1-1; the TCRdb D gene call, TRBD1, has no DNA to confirm it. Germline CDR1 is DFQATT and CDR2 is SNEGSKA (reference sequence). This CDR3 has 15 amino acids.

The chain carries TRBV21-1 and TRBJ2-3. TRBV21-1 is described as a pseudogene. The CDR3 is made up of 16 amino acids. This CDR3 is CASSEGSIRSTDTQYF.

V gene TRBV13 combines with J gene TRBJ1-1. There are 15 residues in the CDR3. The germline V gene has CDR1 PRHDT and CDR2 FYEKMQ (reference sequence). CDR3 residues: CASSLQGYLNTEAFF.

This chain links TRBV7-2 with TRBJ1-1; no DNA is available, so the TRBD1 call from TCRdb remains unchecked. The CDR3 spans 19 residues. CDR1 is SGHTA, CDR2 FQGNSA, per germline. This chain's CDR3 is CASSLVGTARIAMNTEAFF.